Presented here are 15 T cell receptor beta chains from one specimen sequenced in a study of blood T cell repertoires in COVID-19. The repertoire was sequenced with immunoSEQ multiplex PCR; TCRdb's copy has only in-frame clones and lacks some. The sample carries 160,000 or so clones, 82% recorded once. The sequenced material came from peripheral blood. These receptors came from a woman in her 70s with acute or convalescent COVID-19.

J is TRBJ1-2 and V is TRBV3-1 (or the pseudogene TRBV3-2); D unclear. This CDR3 is 14 amino acids long. With 2 bases removed from V and 2 bases from J, the gap between germline ends came to 9 bases. CDR1 is LGHDT and CDR2 is YNNKEL in the germline V gene (reference sequence). CDR3 protein: CASSQMAINYGYTF. DNA for the CDR3: TGTGCCAGCAGCCAAATGGCCATAAACTATGGCTACACCTTC.

This rearrangement joins TRBV29-1 to TRBJ1-1, with D unclear. CDR1 and CDR2 from the germline V gene are SQVTM and ANQGSEA. The CDR3 extends over 12 amino acids. V was pared by 6 bases and J by 1 base, with 9 bases between. The CDR3 coding sequence is TGCAGCGTGAGGCACGCGAACACTGAAGCTTTCTTT. This encodes CSVRHANTEAFF.

The chain joins TRBV9 to TRBJ2-5; D possibly corresponds to TRBD1 (6 bases). Trimming shortened V by 2 bases and J by 0 bases, and 11 bases separated the two germline ends. The CDR3 is 15 amino acids. CDR1 and CDR2 from the germline V gene are SGDLS and YYNGEE. CDR3 protein: CASSVGQTYQETQYF. CDR3 nucleotide sequence: TGTGCCAGCAGCGTTGGACAGACGTACCAAGAGACCCAGTACTTC. Combining the CDR3 with reference TRBV9 and TRBJ2-5 gives the whole variable domain DSGVTQTPKHLITATGQRVTLRCSPRSGDLSVYWYQQSLDQGLQFLIQYYNGEERAKGNILERFSAQQFPDLHSELNLSSLELGDSALYFCASSVGQTYQETQYFGPGTRLLVL.

In this sample, this clone turned up once. The rearrangement joins TRBV5-4 to TRBJ2-7, with D uncertain. V shed 5 bases and J shed 7 bases, with 16 bases lying between them. Germline assignment: CDR1 SGHNT and CDR2 YYREEE (reference sequence). This CDR3 is 13 amino acids long. CDR3 sequence (DNA): TGTGCCAGCAGTTCCACCCAGGTGGATGAGCAGTACTTC. Translated, it gives CASSSTQVDEQYF.

The CDR3: CASSYTPQGAQGYTF. CDR3 bases: TGTGCCAGCAGTTACACCCCGCAGGGGGCACAAGGCTACACCTTC. The chain uses TRBV6-5 and TRBJ1-2, with TRBD1 matching over 8 bases. After removal of 2 bases from V and 8 bases from J, the junction contained 10 bases not matched to a gene. The CDR3 is 15 residues long. Per the germline V gene, CDR1 is MNHEY and CDR2 is SVGAGI.

The chain combines TRBV28 with TRBJ2-7; no reliable D call. The CDR3 sequence is 13 residues long. CDR1 and CDR2 from the germline V gene are MDHEN and SYDVKM. Trimming shortened V by 2 bases and J by 7 bases, and 12 bases separated the two germline ends. In nucleotides, the CDR3 is TGTGCCAGCAGTTTAGCTGGAAGAGGTGAGCAGTACTTC. Its protein is CASSLAGRGEQYF.

The rearrangement links TRBV7-3 to TRBJ2-2; 7 bases align to TRBD1. Germline V gene lookup returns CDR1 SGHTA and CDR2 FQGTGA. The CDR3 sequence is 16 residues long. J gave up 0 bases and V 3 bases, and 4 bases lay outside the gene matches. CDR3 in DNA: TGTGCCAGCAGCTTCGCAGGGGGTTCGAACACCGGGGAGCTGTTTTTT. Translating it yields CASSFAGGSNTGELFF. Looking up the rest from reference TRBV7-3 and TRBJ2-2 gives the full variable domain: GAGVSQTPSNKVTEKGKYVELRCDPISGHTALYWYRQSLGQGPEFLIYFQGTGAADDSGLPNDRFFAVRPEGSVSTLKIQRTERGDSAVYLCASSFAGGSNTGELFFGEGSRLTVL.

CDR3 sequence: CASSALGRQAENEKLFF. CDR3 nucleotide sequence: TGTGCCAGCAGCGCCTTAGGACGACAGGCCGAAAATGAAAAACTGTTTTTT. The rearrangement uses TRBV7-9 and TRBJ1-4; TRBD1 might be the D (6 bases). V gave up 5 bases and J gave up 5 bases, with 21 bases separating them. Germline CDR1 is SEHNR and CDR2 is FQNEAQ (reference sequence). The CDR3 extends over 17 amino acids. Complete variable domain (other parts from reference TRBV7-9 and TRBJ1-4): DTGVSQNPRHKITKRGQNVTFRCDPISEHNRLYWYRQTLGQGPEFLTYFQNEAQLEKSRLLSDRFSAERPKGSFSTLEIQRTEQGDSAMYLCASSALGRQAENEKLFFGSGTQLSVL.

In nucleotides, the CDR3 is TGTGCCAGCAGTTACGGGCTGGGTACAGCCTCCTACGAGCAGTACTTC. This codes for CASSYGLGTASYEQYF. The chain links TRBV6-2 or TRBV6-3 to TRBJ2-7; D is ambiguous. The CDR3 spans 16 residues. CDR1 and CDR2 from the germline V gene are MNHEY and SVGEGT. Trimming removed 2 bases at V and 0 bases at J, with 14 bases between.

This chain uses TRBV24-1 with TRBJ2-2, with 8 bases fitting TRBD1. Germline V gene sequence: CDR1 KGHDR, CDR2 SFDVKD. The CDR3 is 15 residues long. The V segment lost 5 bases and the J segment 6 bases; nucleotides outside the gene matches: 7. In DNA form, the CDR3 reads TGTGCCACCAGTGCAGTCCAGGGGGCAGCCGGGGAGCTGTTTTTT. This translates into CATSAVQGAAGELFF.

The rearrangement uses TRBV5-6 and TRBJ1-5; D is ambiguous. Germline V gives CDR1 SGHDT, CDR2 YYEEEE. Trimming left V 1 base short and J 2 bases short, with 7 bases between. The CDR3 totals 14 residues. The CDR3 DNA reads as TGTGCCAGCAGCTTGAGGAGGGGCAATCAGCCCCAGCATTTT. It translates to CASSLRRGNQPQHF.

This sequence joins TRBV28 and TRBJ2-1; 8 nucleotides agree with TRBD2. V was clipped by 7 bases and J by 3 bases; unmatched bases: 11. Germline V gene lookup returns CDR1 MDHEN and CDR2 SYDVKM. This CDR3 is built from 16 residues. DNA for the CDR3: TGTGCCAGCACCCCCTCCGGGACTAGAGACTACAATGAGCAGTTCTTC. The encoded protein is CASTPSGTRDYNEQFF.

The chain is built from TRBV19 and TRBJ1-2; TRBD1 agrees at 7 bases. V lost 7 bases and J lost 0; bases outside the gene matches: 5. The CDR3 has 14 residues. Germline CDR1 and CDR2: LNHDA and SQIVND (reference sequence). The DNA of the CDR3 is TGTGCCAGTATCAACAGGGGCGCTAACTATGGCTACACCTTC. This sequence encodes CASINRGANYGYTF.

V usage is TRBV19 and J usage is TRBJ2-7, with 7 bases fitting TRBD2. Germline values: CDR1 LNHDA, CDR2 SQIVND (reference sequence). This CDR3 is 14 amino acids long. After removal of 1 base from V and 6 bases from J, the junction contained 6 bases not matched to a gene. As DNA, the CDR3 is TGTGCCAGTAGTATAGCGGGCGGGAGTGGCGAGCAGTACTTC. Residues: CASSIAGGSGEQYF.

The rearrangement uses TRBV5-1 and TRBJ1-2; 7 bases are shared with TRBD1. The CDR3 covers 14 residues. Germline values: CDR1 SGHRS, CDR2 YFSETQ. V trimming: 3 bases; J trimming: 2 bases; junction bases outside the gene matches: 4. The CDR3 DNA sequence: TGCGCCAGCAGCTGGATGGACAGGAACTATGGCTACACCTTC. As protein: CASSWMDRNYGYTF.